The 24 T cell receptor beta chains below were found in one sample sequenced in a study of post-analysis software for immune sequencing data. Study findings and constraints: Among five TRBV segments more frequent in patients than controls were TRBV5-6, TRBV5-1 and TRBV20-1.

The TCR beta cDNA libraries contained unique molecular identifiers. TCRdb itself ran the PCR reads through MiXCR, one entry per CDR3 protein. The sample contains approximately 460,000 distinct CDR3 sequences, less than 45% of which appear only once. These TCRs' antigens remain unknown. Sample: blood. These receptor sequences come from a girl aged 5 to 17 with multiple sclerosis.

This clonotype has a handful of counts. The V and J genes are TRBV12-3 or TRBV12-4 and TRBJ1-5, with D possibly TRBD1 on 5 matching bases. The CDR3 is 12 residues long. V was clipped by 6 bases and J by 4 bases, with 7 bases between them. The CDR3 is CASSQGNQPQHF. For the CDR3, the DNA is TGTGCCAGCAGCCAGGGAAATCAGCCCCAGCATTTT.

This chain connects TRBV6-4 to TRBJ2-2; 7 bases fit TRBD1. Trimming at V came to 6 bases and at J to 4 bases, leaving 5 bases not matched to a gene. The CDR3 extends over 14 amino acids. Germline CDR1 MRHNA, CDR2 SNTAGT. The CDR3 bases are TGTGCCAGCAGCCTACAGGGGAGCACCGGGGAGCTGTTTTTT. Its translation is CASSLQGSTGELFF.

This chain uses TRBV28 with TRBJ2-1; 12 nucleotides match TRBD1. CDR3 length: 16 amino acids. After removal of 5 bases from V and 10 bases from J, the junction contained 12 bases not matched to a gene. In germline, CDR1 is MDHEN, CDR2 SYDVKM. The CDR3 nucleotides are TGTGCCAGCAGTCTGTTGCCGGGACAGGGGGCACCGGAGCAGTTCTTC. Protein sequence: CASSLLPGQGAPEQFF.

This chain uses TRBV4-3 with TRBJ1-2; 7 bases agree with TRBD1. The trim removed 2 bases at V and 8 bases at J, leaving 8 bases unmatched. This CDR3 has 14 amino acids. Germline V CDR1 and CDR2: LGHNA, YSLEER. The CDR3 here is CASSQSTGIVGYTF. The DNA of the CDR3 is TGCGCCAGCAGCCAATCGACAGGGATTGTGGGCTACACCTTC.

This clonotype has only a few counts. The CDR3 spells CSVAAAYEQYF. In DNA, the CDR3 is TGCAGCGTTGCCGCTGCCTACGAGCAGTACTTC. The chain uses TRBV29-1 and TRBJ2-7; no clear D gene. The germline V and J ends were trimmed by 4 bases and 2 bases, with 6 bases remaining between them. CDR1 and CDR2 (germline): SQVTM, ANQGSEA. The CDR3 totals 11 residues.

This clonotype has just a few counts. The DNA of the CDR3 is TGTGCCAGCAGTTTATCCGGGATACTCTATGGCTACACCTTC. It is translated as CASSLSGILYGYTF. The chain combines TRBV12-3 or TRBV12-4 with TRBJ1-2; D remains ambiguous. V was shortened by 2 bases and J by 4 bases, with 11 bases between the two germline ends. This CDR3 is 14 amino acids long.

This chain links TRBV28 with TRBJ2-7; D not certain. Germline V lookup: CDR1 MDHEN, CDR2 SYDVKM. Trimming pared 7 bases from V and 2 bases from J, leaving 12 bases between. CDR3 length equals 13 residues. The CDR3 is CASNAGPTYEQYF. CDR3 DNA: TGTGCCAGCAACGCAGGTCCTACCTACGAGCAGTACTTC.

The rearrangement joins TRBV6-1 to TRBJ2-1, with a weak D call TRBD1 (6 bases). V was shortened by 1 base and J by 0 bases, with 13 bases between the two germline ends. CDR3 length: 17 residues. The germline V gene has CDR1 MNHNS and CDR2 SASEGT. The CDR3 DNA reads TGTGCCAGCAGTGAAGTCTTGGGGGCGAACTCCTACAATGAGCAGTTCTTC. Translation: CASSEVLGANSYNEQFF.

The J gene is TRBJ1-2, the V gene TRBV9; possibly TRBD1 for D (5 bases). Germline CDR1 and CDR2: SGDLS and YYNGEE. Trimming pared 4 bases from V and 4 bases from J, leaving 14 bases between. This CDR3 has 14 amino acids. The CDR3 sequence is CASSTMGGIYGYTF. CDR3 in DNA: TGTGCCAGCAGCACCATGGGGGGAATCTATGGCTACACCTTC. The full variable domain, its missing parts supplied by reference TRBV9 and TRBJ1-2, is DSGVTQTPKHLITATGQRVTLRCSPRSGDLSVYWYQQSLDQGLQFLIQYYNGEERAKGNILERFSAQQFPDLHSELNLSSLELGDSALYFCASSTMGGIYGYTFGSGTRLTVV.

A few counts support this clonotype. V is TRBV5-1 and J is TRBJ2-3; 11 positions agree with TRBD2. This CDR3 is 16 amino acids long. In germline, CDR1 is SGHRS, CDR2 YFSETQ. J was trimmed by 5 bases and V by 0 bases; bases with no gene match: 5. CDR3 residues: CASSLVLAGAGDTQYF. DNA of the CDR3: TGCGCCAGCAGCTTGGTACTAGCGGGAGCTGGAGATACGCAGTATTTT.

This chain joins TRBV7-7 and TRBJ2-5; 9 bases line up with TRBD2. The CDR3 spans 14 residues. Germline loops: CDR1 SSHAT, CDR2 FNYEAQ (reference sequence). CDR3 nucleotides: TGTGTTAGCAGCTCAACGACTAGCGGAGAGACCCAGTACTTC. It codes for CVSSSTTSGETQYF.

This clonotype was found a few times. This chain connects TRBV6-1 to TRBJ2-3, with 7 bases matching TRBD2. J lost 0 bases, V lost 5 bases, and 17 bases had no gene match. This CDR3 region has 19 residues. CDR1 is MNHNS and CDR2 is SASEGT in the germline V gene. CDR3 amino acids: CASSPLQGVSGASTDTQYF. DNA for the CDR3: TGTGCCAGCAGTCCCCTCCAGGGTGTCAGCGGGGCTAGCACAGATACGCAGTATTTT.

V gene TRBV10-3 combines with J gene TRBJ2-3, with D tentatively TRBD2 (6 bases). The CDR3 is made up of 16 amino acids. Trimming took 3 bases from V and 1 from J, leaving 14 bases between them. The germline V gene encodes CDR1 ENHRY and CDR2 SYGVKD. The CDR3 nucleotides are TGTGCCATCAGTGAAGGAGGGTTACGGGGCACAGATACGCAGTATTTT. Its protein product is CAISEGGLRGTDTQYF.

V is TRBV7-9 and J is TRBJ1-2; D is perhaps TRBD1 (5 bases). Trimming removed 4 bases at V and 1 base at J, with 25 bases between. Germline V gives CDR1 SEHNR, CDR2 FQNEAQ (reference sequence). There are 19 residues in the CDR3. DNA of the CDR3: TGTGCCAGCAGCTCCCTTGACGGGGCAGGTTCACCCGTTAACTATGGCTACACCTTC. Protein sequence: CASSSLDGAGSPVNYGYTF. Filled out from reference TRBV7-9 and TRBJ1-2, the complete variable domain reads DTGVSQNPRHKITKRGQNVTFRCDPISEHNRLYWYRQTLGQGPEFLTYFQNEAQLEKSRLLSDRFSAERPKGSFSTLEIQRTEQGDSAMYLCASSSLDGAGSPVNYGYTFGSGTRLTVV.

This clonotype was seen a handful of times. The V gene is TRBV4-2, the J gene TRBJ1-6, with TRBD1 as a possible D gene (5 bases). The germline V and J ends were trimmed by 1 base and 3 bases, with 10 bases remaining between them. The germline V gene encodes CDR1 LGHNA and CDR2 YNFKEQ. This CDR3 has 16 amino acids. CDR3 in amino acids: CASSQVEGLYNSPLHF. CDR3 sequence (DNA): TGTGCCAGCAGCCAAGTTGAGGGGCTCTATAATTCACCCCTCCACTTT.

This clonotype appeared a single time. At one boundary the junction diverges from the germline segment, which might be a read error. V is TRBV15 and J is TRBJ2-4; D unclear. CDR3 length: 14 amino acids. Germline CDR1 reads LNHNV; CDR2 reads YYDKDF (reference sequence). CDR3 DNA sequence: TGTGCCACCGGCAGAGATCGGGCCAAAAACATTCAGTACTTC. Amino acid sequence: CATGRDRAKNIQYF.

In DNA form, the CDR3 reads TGTGCCAGCAGCTTAGGGGGGACAGGGGAATTTGGGGCCAACGTCCTGACTTTC. Its protein product is CASSLGGTGEFGANVLTF. The chain employs TRBV7-6 and TRBJ2-6, with TRBD1 identical over 10 bases. This CDR3 region has 18 residues. Germline CDR1 SGHVS, CDR2 FNYEAQ. The J segment lost 3 bases and the V segment lost 1 base, leaving 6 bases of the junction unmatched.

This clonotype turned up a few times. The V and J genes are TRBV7-9 and TRBJ2-5, with a tentative D call TRBD1 (5 bases). Germline lookup yields CDR1 SEHNR and CDR2 FQNEAQ (reference sequence). CDR3 length equals 15 residues. V lost 5 bases and J lost 4, with 17 bases in between. The CDR3 sequence: CASSTLGVGLETQYF. The CDR3, as DNA: TGTGCCAGCAGCACCTTAGGGGTCGGGTTAGAGACCCAGTACTTC.

This clonotype occurred a few times. V and J are TRBV24-1 and TRBJ2-7; 9 bases align to TRBD1. The CDR3 extends over 16 amino acids. The germline CDR1 and CDR2 sequences are KGHDR and SFDVKD. V was clipped by 2 bases and J by 5 bases; unmatched bases: 9. The CDR3 bases are TGTGCCACCAGTGATTCGAGGACAGGGGAGATGGACGAGCAGTACTTC. Protein sequence: CATSDSRTGEMDEQYF.

This chain links TRBV4-3 with TRBJ2-3; 9 nucleotides match TRBD2. V lost 1 base, J lost 5 bases, and 10 bases stayed unmatched. Germline values: CDR1 LGHNA, CDR2 YSLEER. This CDR3 is built from 17 residues. In nucleotides, the CDR3 is TGCGCCAGCAGCCAAGTGTTGGCTAGCGGGATTGGAGATACGCAGTATTTT. This translates into CASSQVLASGIGDTQYF.

This chain uses TRBV7-3 with TRBJ2-7, with D unclear. The CDR3 runs to 13 residues. From germline, CDR1 is SGHTA and CDR2 FQGTGA. V was cut by 4 bases and J by 5 bases, with 12 bases left in between. The CDR3 DNA is TGTGCCAGCAGCTCCACCCCGAATAACGAGCAGTACTTC. Translated, it gives CASSSTPNNEQYF.

The genes are TRBV5-1 and TRBJ2-1; no reliable D call. The CDR3 extends over 15 amino acids. In germline, CDR1 is SGHRS, CDR2 YFSETQ. With 0 bases removed from V and 7 bases from J, the gap between germline ends came to 14 bases. The CDR3 loop is CASSLEGPSENEQFF. The CDR3 DNA is TGCGCCAGCAGCTTGGAAGGCCCAAGTGAGAATGAGCAGTTCTTC. Combining the CDR3 with reference TRBV5-1 and TRBJ2-1 gives the whole variable domain KAGVTQTPRYLIKTRGQQVTLSCSPISGHRSVSWYQQTPGQGLQFLFEYFSETQRNKGNFPGRFSGRQFSNSRSEMNVSTLELGDSALYLCASSLEGPSENEQFFGPGTRLTVL.

For this clonotype: The junction does not match germline at one end; this may be a read error. V and J are TRBV20-1 and TRBJ2-5; 9 bases align to TRBD1. The germline CDR1 and CDR2 sequences are DFQATT and SNEGSKA (reference sequence). The CDR3 length is 15 residues. The DNA for the CDR3 is TGCAGTGTTAGAAAACCGGGACAGGGTTCTCTAGGGCAGTACTTC. It codes for CSVRKPGQGSLGQYF.

A word on this clonotype: At one end, the junction sequence differs from germline, possibly due to a read error. This chain links TRBV5-1 with TRBJ2-7, with 7 bases lining up with TRBD2. Germline CDR1 is SGHRS and CDR2 is YFSETQ. The CDR3 is 13 amino acids. CDR3 protein: CAGSLGGSYEQYF. DNA for the CDR3: TGCGCCGGCAGCTTGGGCGGGAGCTACGAGCAGTACTTC. Combining the CDR3 with reference TRBV5-1 and TRBJ2-7 gives the whole variable domain KAGVTQTPRYLIKTRGQQVTLSCSPISGHRSVSWYQQTPGQGLQFLFEYFSETQRNKGNFPGRFSGRQFSNSRSEMNVSTLELGDSALYLCAGSLGGSYEQYFGPGTRLTVT.